This record looks at one TCR beta chain sequence and its context. Profiled with immunoSEQ multiplex PCR; TCRdb holds only in-frame clones, not every one. Of roughly 100,000 clones listed, roughly 88% are singletons. This sample is part of a study of blood T cell repertoires in COVID-19. In the study overall: The United States, Italy and Spain supplied acute and convalescent COVID-19 samples.

The CDR3 totals 17 residues. The germline V gene has CDR1 SGHTA and CDR2 FQGTGA. Deletions cut 0 bases from V and 2 bases from J, with 13 bases between. The clonotype originates from a woman in her 70s with acute or convalescent COVID-19. The sequenced material came from peripheral blood. V and J are TRBV7-3 and TRBJ2-2; D might be TRBD1 (5 bases). The chain's CDR3 is CASSLTPNGQNTGELFF. DNA of the CDR3: TGTGCCAGCAGCTTAACCCCCAACGGACAAAACACCGGGGAGCTGTTTTTT.